This passage covers 25 T cell receptor beta chains from one sample sequenced in a study of T cell repertoires in cytomegalovirus infection. Each CDR3 protein gets one entry after TCRdb re-called the reads with MiXCR. The repertoire holds roughly 860,000 distinct CDR3 sequences, with 30% to 35% as singletons. Antigens for these TCRs are unknown. Sequenced here: cultured CD8+ T cells from PBMCs, sampled from culture after CMV antigen stimulation. The receptors were gathered from a human donor in good health (CMV status not recorded). Some clones in this sample may be carry-over from other donors' samples.

The J gene is TRBJ1-2, the V gene TRBV7-3, with D possibly being TRBD1 (6 bases). Germline values: CDR1 SGHTA, CDR2 FQGTGA. This CDR3 is built from 18 residues. Trimming removed 2 bases at V and 2 bases at J, with 21 bases between. As DNA, the CDR3 is TGTGCCAGCAGCTTAGAGGGCTTAGACAGGACGGGGAACTATGGCTACACCTTC. Translating gives CASSLEGLDRTGNYGYTF.

The rearrangement uses TRBV5-4 and TRBJ2-7, with D perhaps given as TRBD1 or TRBD2 (5 bases each). V was trimmed by 3 bases and J by 7 bases, leaving 17 bases between them. Germline CDR1 SGHNT, CDR2 YYREEE (reference sequence). The CDR3 runs to 14 residues. CDR3 region: CASSWGPAPMEQYF. As DNA, the CDR3 is TGTGCCAGCAGCTGGGGACCGGCCCCGATGGAGCAGTACTTC.

The rearrangement links TRBV20-1 to TRBJ2-5; possible D gene TRBD2, 5 bases. Per the germline V gene, CDR1 is DFQATT and CDR2 is SNEGSKA (reference sequence). V shed 8 bases and J shed 5 bases, with 24 bases lying between them. The CDR3 is made up of 15 amino acids. CDR3 sequence: CSTFPDWPWSETQYF. In DNA, the CDR3 is TGCAGTACTTTCCCGGACTGGCCTTGGAGTGAGACCCAGTACTTC.

The genes are TRBV5-4 and TRBJ1-1; 10 nucleotides line up with TRBD1. Germline CDR1 is SGHNT and CDR2 is YYREEE (reference sequence). With 4 bases clipped from V and 5 bases from J, the junction kept 5 bases outside the gene matches. This CDR3 has 14 amino acids. As DNA, the CDR3 is TGTGCCAGCAGCACGGACAGGGGGGAGACTGAAGCTTTCTTT. This encodes CASSTDRGETEAFF.

The CDR3 region is CASSDHLAGENTEAFF. CDR3 coding DNA: TGTGCCAGCAGCGACCACTTGGCAGGCGAGAACACTGAAGCTTTCTTT. V usage is TRBV9 and J usage is TRBJ1-1; D is unresolved. Germline V CDR1 and CDR2: SGDLS, YYNGEE. The V end was cut by 3 bases, the J end by 1 base, with 16 bases between. This CDR3 comprises 16 residues.

Regarding this clonotype: With a much larger clone just one base away, this may be a read error. This chain links TRBV7-2 with TRBJ2-1; tentative D call: TRBD2 (5 bases). CDR1 is SGHTA, CDR2 FQGNSA, per germline. The CDR3 consists of 12 residues. Trimming shortened V by 4 bases and J by 8 bases, and 9 bases separated the two germline ends. The CDR3 coding sequence is TGTGCCAGCAGCTACCGTAGCGATGAGCAGTTCTTC. Its translation: CASSYRSDEQFF.

This chain joins TRBV5-1 and TRBJ1-5; the D is unclear. Trimming took off 1 base at V and 7 bases at J, with 12 bases between the two ends. This CDR3 has 14 residues. Looked up from germline, CDR1 is SGHRS and CDR2 is YFSETQ. Written as DNA, the CDR3 is TGCGCCAGCAGCTTGAGTTGGGGAGGGCAGCCCCAGCATTTT. Its translation: CASSLSWGGQPQHF.

This clonotype was counted only a few times. The V gene is TRBV7-8, the J gene TRBJ1-3, with TRBD1 matching over 11 bases. The CDR3 extends over 16 amino acids. V was clipped by 4 bases and J by 4 bases; unmatched bases: 6. Germline loops: CDR1 SGHVS, CDR2 FQNEAQ. The CDR3 sequence is CASSSGQGAEGNTIYF. The CDR3 bases are TGTGCCAGCAGCTCTGGACAGGGGGCCGAAGGAAACACCATATATTTT.

This clonotype occurred a few times. The chain is built from TRBV10-3 and TRBJ2-2; D gene ambiguous. V was shortened by 3 bases and J by 10 bases, with 6 bases between the two germline ends. The CDR3 runs 11 residues. Germline CDR1 and CDR2: ENHRY and SYGVKD. The CDR3 coding sequence is TGTGCCATCAGTGATATGGAGGAGCTGTTTTTT. Translated: CAISDMEELFF.

In its sample, this clonotype was seen a few times. This sequence joins TRBV27 and TRBJ2-3; D is unresolved. The V end was cut by 5 bases, the J end by 2 bases, with 20 bases between. Germline CDR1 and CDR2: MNHEY and SMNVEV (reference sequence). This CDR3 has 17 residues. The CDR3 protein is CASSPLRAPTPTDTQYF. For the CDR3, the DNA is TGTGCCAGCAGTCCGTTACGGGCCCCAACTCCCACAGATACGCAGTATTTT.

In this sample, this clonotype turned up a few times. The rearrangement links TRBV20-1 to TRBJ1-6; maybe TRBD1 (5 bases). V lost 3 bases, J lost 0 bases, and 12 bases lay in between. Germline loops: CDR1 DFQATT, CDR2 SNEGSKA (reference sequence). The CDR3 length is 16 residues. Written as DNA, the CDR3 is TGCAGTGCTAGCAGAGAGACAGCCTCCTATAATTCACCCCTCCACTTT. Its protein is CSASRETASYNSPLHF.

This clonotype has just a few counts. The chain joins TRBV24-1 to TRBJ2-4; D may correspond to TRBD1 or TRBD2 (6 bases each). V was clipped by 4 bases and J by 6 bases, with 12 bases between them. The germline V gene has CDR1 KGHDR and CDR2 SFDVKD. This CDR3 has 14 amino acids. The DNA for the CDR3 is TGTGCCACCAGTGACCCACAGGGAGGAAACATTCAGTACTTC. Translation gives CATSDPQGGNIQYF.

The chain uses TRBV5-1 and TRBJ1-2, with 10 nucleotides matching TRBD1. V was clipped by 4 bases and J by 4 bases; unmatched bases: 7. The CDR3 consists of 15 residues. Per the germline V gene, CDR1 is SGHRS and CDR2 is YFSETQ. The CDR3 loop is CASSPGTGETYGYTF. The CDR3 nucleotides read TGCGCCAGCAGCCCCGGGACAGGGGAGACCTATGGCTACACCTTC.

The chain combines TRBV12-5 with TRBJ2-1; D gene unclear. Germline V lookup: CDR1 LGHNT, CDR2 FRNRAP. Trimming cost V 0 bases and J 7 bases, with 7 bases left between them. This CDR3 is built from 13 residues. CDR3 loop: CASGLVDGNEQFF. The CDR3 DNA follows: TGTGCTAGTGGTTTGGTTGATGGTAATGAGCAGTTCTTC.

This clonotype has a handful of counts. The rearrangement uses TRBV18 and TRBJ1-2, with a weak D call TRBD1 (5 bases). The CDR3 is 12 amino acids. With 3 bases removed from V and 6 bases from J, the gap between germline ends came to 8 bases. Germline CDR1 is KGHSH and CDR2 is LQKENI. This chain's CDR3 is CASSPGVDGYTF. The CDR3 DNA sequence: TGTGCCAGCTCACCGGGGGTTGATGGCTACACCTTC.

This clonotype has only one observation. The chain has TRBV19 and TRBJ2-5, with D possibly being TRBD1 or TRBD2 (5 bases each). The CDR3 has 16 amino acids. Trimming stripped 5 bases from V and 1 base from J, with 17 bases between. In germline, CDR1 is LNHDA, CDR2 SQIVND (reference sequence). The chain's CDR3 is CASSSLKTGTQETQYF. For the CDR3, the DNA is TGTGCCAGTAGTTCCCTCAAGACCGGGACCCAAGAGACCCAGTACTTC. Together with reference TRBV19 and TRBJ2-5, the CDR3 gives the full variable domain: DGGITQSPKYLFRKEGQNVTLSCEQNLNHDAMYWYRQDPGQGLRLIYYSQIVNDFQKGDIAEGYSVSREKKESFPLTVTSAQKNPTAFYLCASSSLKTGTQETQYFGPGTRLLVL.

The genes are TRBV4-3 and TRBJ1-5; TRBD1 might be the D (6 bases). Germline V gene data show CDR1 as LGHNA and CDR2 as YSLEER. V lost 1 base, J lost 4 bases, and 17 bases lay in between. The CDR3 is 17 residues long. The CDR3 sequence is CASSQVWGGAGNQPQHF. The CDR3 DNA follows: TGCGCCAGCAGCCAAGTTTGGGGGGGCGCGGGAAATCAGCCCCAGCATTTT.

The V and J genes are TRBV27 and TRBJ2-5, with 11 bases identical to TRBD2. V lost 4 bases and J lost 2; bases outside the gene matches: 3. This CDR3 is built from 15 residues. Germline V CDR1 and CDR2: MNHEY, SMNVEV (reference sequence). CDR3 DNA sequence: TGTGCCAGCAGTTGGGTAGCGGGGGGGCAAGAGACCCAGTACTTC. It codes for CASSWVAGGQETQYF.

This clonotype was seen a few times. The chain carries TRBV28 and TRBJ1-4, with a weak D call TRBD1 (6 bases). CDR3 length: 17 residues. Germline-derived CDR1 and CDR2 are MDHEN and SYDVKM. Trimming shortened V by 3 bases and J by 4 bases, and 18 bases separated the two germline ends. The CDR3 sequence: CASSFPGPQGFNEKLFF. The CDR3 DNA reads TGTGCCAGCAGTTTTCCCGGACCTCAGGGGTTTAATGAAAAACTGTTTTTT.

This clonotype has more than one count but fewer than ten. This sequence joins TRBV7-3 and TRBJ2-1, with D perhaps assigned TRBD1 or TRBD2 (6 bases each). The CDR3 has 13 residues. The V gene's germline CDR1 is SGHTA and CDR2 FQGTGA. Trimming cost V 5 bases and J 9 bases, with 14 bases left between them. CDR3 sequence: CASSPIGGSEQFF. The CDR3 region has the DNA TGTGCCAGCAGCCCGATAGGGGGGAGTGAGCAGTTCTTC. Together with reference TRBV7-3 and TRBJ2-1, the CDR3 gives the full variable domain: GAGVSQTPSNKVTEKGKYVELRCDPISGHTALYWYRQSLGQGPEFLIYFQGTGAADDSGLPNDRFFAVRPEGSVSTLKIQRTERGDSAVYLCASSPIGGSEQFFGPGTRLTVL.

The sample holds many counts of this clonotype. V usage is TRBV12-3 or TRBV12-4 and J usage is TRBJ1-5; the D is unclear. V dropped 1 base and J dropped 3 bases, with 7 bases sitting between them. This CDR3 contains 14 residues. For the CDR3, the DNA is TGTGCCAGCAGTTTAGGCCGGATCAATCAGCCCCAGCATTTT. Translated, it gives CASSLGRINQPQHF.

This sequence joins TRBV25-1 and TRBJ1-4; no clear D gene. The V gene's germline CDR1 is MGHDK and CDR2 SYGVNS. The ends were cut back, 0 bases at V and 8 bases at J, with 13 bases in the middle. CDR3 size: 15 residues. The CDR3 nucleotides read TGTGCCAGCAGTGAATACGGAAACTCGGGCGAAAAACTGTTTTTT. Protein: CASSEYGNSGEKLFF.

This clonotype showed up just a few times. At one end the junction does not follow the germline gene, possibly because of a read error. V gene TRBV4-1 combines with J gene TRBJ1-1; D not resolved. The CDR3 is made up of 13 amino acids. Germline V gene sequence: CDR1 MGHRA, CDR2 YSYEKL. CDR3 in amino acids: CASSQGNHLEAFF. CDR3 in DNA: TGCGCCAGCAGTCAAGGGAACCACCTTGAAGCTTTCTTT.

The V gene is TRBV5-5, the J gene TRBJ1-5; perhaps TRBD1 as D (6 bases). The CDR3 extends over 15 amino acids. The germline V gene has CDR1 SGHKS and CDR2 YYEKEE (reference sequence). V gave up 4 bases and J gave up 3 bases, with 14 bases separating them. CDR3 protein: CASSPGRGNNQPQHF. DNA for the CDR3: TGTGCCAGCAGCCCTGGCAGGGGTAACAATCAGCCCCAGCATTTT.

J is TRBJ1-2 and V is TRBV9; D unresolved. Germline V CDR1 and CDR2: SGDLS, YYNGEE. Trimming removed 0 bases from V and 2 bases from J, with 8 bases in between. CDR3 size: 14 residues. The CDR3 DNA sequence: TGTGCCAGCAGCGTAGAGGGCAGGAACTATGGCTACACCTTC. Protein product: CASSVEGRNYGYTF.